This T cell receptor (beta chain) was recovered during a study of vaccination and CD4 T cells after COVID-19. This clonotype was detected a few times. As yet, its antigen is unknown. Cultured CD4+ T cell DNA underwent sequencing with the Oncomine TCR Beta short-read assay. TCRdb re-called the PCR reads with MiXCR, one entry per CDR3 protein. The table has about 20,000 distinct CDR3 sequences, around 50% seen once. Treatment described: approximately 9-day PBMC culture with coronavirus spike peptide pools or control peptides (ViraFEST assay). Half the medium was replaced with fresh IL-2 medium on days 3 and 7. The germline gives CDR1 MNHNS, CDR2 SASEGT. Unmatched junction bases numbered 8, after V lost 4 bases and J lost 4 bases. This CDR3 is 15 amino acids long.

This sequence was found in a human donor who had recovered from COVID-19. Sequenced sample: CD4+ T cells from blood, cultured in vitro. This chain links TRBV6-1 with TRBJ2-5; TRBD1 agrees at 8 bases. The CDR3 DNA sequence: TGTGCCAGCAGTGTGTCACAGGGGGTCGGAGAGACCCAGTACTTC. It is translated as CASSVSQGVGETQYF.